The rows below give T cell receptor beta chains drawn from one sample of a study of response to subunit inactivated influenza vaccine. MiXCR, applied by TCRdb to the RT-PCR reads, yields one record per CDR3 protein. The repertoire has about 540,000 distinct CDR3 sequences, approximately 20% of them found once; the top ten carry 2.5% to 3.5%. A further study also used this sample, focusing on T cells expressing NK-cell markers.

The material was CD4+ T cells sorted from PBMCs, obtained about 12 days after vaccination. Every receptor here comes from a man between 50 and 59 years old who received an inactivated influenza vaccine. The CDR3 runs from the conserved cysteine through the conserved F or W. Fields, in order: clone size, D gene, J gene, V gene, CDR3 DNA, CDR3 protein. A D gene is named only where the DNA matches it firmly. Clone size is stated in some rows and not others, as once, few, many or a class when expanded.

size: NA
D: TRBD1
J: TRBJ1-1
V: TRBV7-8
DNA: TGTGCCAGCAGCCCAAACCCGACAGGGGGCACTGAAGCTTTCTTT
CDR3: CASSPNPTGGTEAFF

size: few
D: TRBD1
J: TRBJ2-1
V: TRBV18
DNA: TGTGCCAGCTCTCAGGGGGCAGTTGAGCAGTTCTTC
CDR3: CASSQGAVEQFF

size: NA
D: TRBD1
J: TRBJ1-4
V: TRBV5-1
DNA: TGCGCCAGCAGCTTGGAAGACAGGGGGACTGAAAAACTGTTTTTT
CDR3: CASSLEDRGTEKLFF

size: NA
D: NA
J: TRBJ1-1
V: TRBV7-6
DNA: TGTGCCAGCAGCTTACTAGGGCCGAGTGAAGCTTTCTTT
CDR3: CASSLLGPSEAFF

size: few
D: TRBD2
J: TRBJ2-2
V: TRBV28
DNA: TGTGCCAGCAGTTCGGGACTAGCGGGAAAAGCGAACACCGGGGAGCTGTTTTTT
CDR3: CASSSGLAGKANTGELFF

size: NA
D: TRBD1
J: TRBJ2-5
V: TRBV12-3/TRBV12-4
DNA: TGTGCCAGCAGTTATTCCCCGGGACAGGGGGCCGGGGAGACCCAGTACTTC
CDR3: CASSYSPGQGAGETQYF

size: few
D: TRBD2
J: TRBJ2-2
V: TRBV7-2
DNA: TGTGCCAGCAGATCCGGGACTAGCCTAACCGGGGAGCTGTTTTTT
CDR3: CASRSGTSLTGELFF

size: NA
D: NA
J: TRBJ1-2
V: TRBV6-2/TRBV6-3
DNA: TGTGCCAGCTACCTCGGGACGGGATCAAGGGGGGAAGGCTACACCTTC
CDR3: CASYLGTGSRGEGYTF

size: NA
D: TRBD1
J: TRBJ1-3
V: TRBV11-3
DNA: TGTGCCAGCAGCCCGGGACAGGGGTCGAACACCATATATTTT
CDR3: CASSPGQGSNTIYF

size: NA
D: NA
J: TRBJ2-1
V: TRBV29-1
DNA: TGCAGCGTTGAGGAGTCCATTTACAATGAGCAGTTCTTC
CDR3: CSVEESIYNEQFF

size: many
D: NA
J: TRBJ2-3
V: TRBV4-3
DNA: TGCGCCAGCAGCCAAGACAGAGGGCCCTCAGATACGCAGTATTTT
CDR3: CASSQDRGPSDTQYF

size: few
D: TRBD2
J: TRBJ2-1
V: TRBV7-9
DNA: TGTGCCAGCAGCCCGGGTCCTAGCGGGAGTGGTGAGCAGTTCTTC
CDR3: CASSPGPSGSGEQFF

size: NA
D: NA
J: TRBJ1-5
V: TRBV28
DNA: TGTGCCAGCAGTTTTATTGGGGGGTGGGCGAGCAATCAGCCCCAGCATTTT
CDR3: CASSFIGGWASNQPQHF

size: NA
D: NA
J: TRBJ1-5
V: TRBV24-1
DNA: TGTGCCACCAGTGATCTGAATAGCAATCAGCCCCAGCATTTT
CDR3: CATSDLNSNQPQHF

size: few
D: TRBD1
J: TRBJ2-7
V: TRBV2
DNA: TGTGCCAGCAGTGAATACAGGGGAACCTACGAGCAGTACTTC
CDR3: CASSEYRGTYEQYF

size: few
D: NA
J: TRBJ2-3
V: TRBV6-1
DNA: TGTGCCAGCAAAACACTAGAGCGCACAGATACGCAGTATTTT
CDR3: CASKTLERTDTQYF

size: NA
D: TRBD2
J: TRBJ2-3
V: TRBV12-3/TRBV12-4
DNA: TGTGCCAGCAGTTCGGGGGGGCTAACGCAGTATTTT
CDR3: CASSSGGLTQYF

size: few
D: NA
J: TRBJ2-7
V: TRBV12-3/TRBV12-4
DNA: TGTGCCAGCAGTTTTGTTGCGAGGGGTGAGCAGTACTTC
CDR3: CASSFVARGEQYF

size: NA
D: TRBD1
J: TRBJ2-1
V: TRBV20-1
DNA: TGCAGTGTGTCGCCGGGACAGAATTACAATGAGCAGTTCTTC
CDR3: CSVSPGQNYNEQFF

size: few
D: NA
J: TRBJ1-6
V: TRBV5-1
DNA: TGCGCCAGCAGCCTTACGATTATCGGAAATTCACCCCTCCACTTT
CDR3: CASSLTIIGNSPLHF

size: many
D: TRBD1
J: TRBJ1-5
V: TRBV7-2
DNA: TGTGCCAGCAGCTTAGCTGGACAGGGGGTGGGGCAGCCCCAGCATTTT
CDR3: CASSLAGQGVGQPQHF

size: few
D: NA
J: TRBJ2-1
V: TRBV7-9
DNA: TGTGCCAGCAGCTTAACACTAGAACTCTTCTCCTACAATGAGCAGTTCTTC
CDR3: CASSLTLELFSYNEQFF

size: NA
D: NA
J: TRBJ2-7
V: TRBV5-1
DNA: TGCGCCAGCAGCTTGGGGGGGGTGCGCTACGAGCAGTACTTC
CDR3: CASSLGGVRYEQYF